These 30 T cell receptor beta chains were sequenced from one sample in a study of Ad26.COV2.S vaccination and SARS-CoV-2 variants (TCRdb year 2021). The library relied on the immunoSEQ multiplex PCR assay. What TCRdb holds here is the immuneACCESS table cut down to in-frame rearrangements. Part of the clones is not present; checked against another copy, under half of the missing clones reflect an unresolved V gene, and the others are unexplained. This sample gives around 270,000 clones in total; roughly 87% of them show up just once. The ten most abundant clones make up just under 3% of the sample. Per the publication, the treatment or condition label means: roughly 20 received Ad26.COV2.S at low or high dose, single or two shots; 5 received placebo; per-sample allocation not given. Repertoires of vaccine and placebo recipients were sequenced from samples taken on day 63 after the first injection.

The sample consisted of peripheral blood, taken in a trial of Ad26.COV2.S vaccine versus placebo. These receptors came from a person between 18 and 60 years old who received the Ad26.COV2.S COVID-19 vaccine or a placebo.

CDR3 residues: CASSAHRGSGGEQYF. Written as DNA, the CDR3 is TGTGCCAGCAGCGCCCACAGGGGATCGGGTGGGGAGCAGTACTTC. The genes are TRBV11-3 and TRBJ2-7; TRBD1 agrees at 7 bases. The ends lost 5 bases at V and 7 bases at J; junction bases unmatched: 14. Germline CDR1 reads SGHNT; CDR2 reads YENEEA. The CDR3 length is 15 residues.

The chain employs TRBV3-1 (or the pseudogene TRBV3-2) and TRBJ1-2; TRBD1 is a possible D gene (5 bases). From germline, CDR1 is LGHDT and CDR2 YNNKEL (reference sequence). This CDR3 contains 16 residues. V lost 3 bases and J 4 bases, leaving 18 bases between the germline ends. The CDR3 DNA reads TGTGCCAGCAGCCATAGGCTCAGGGTAAATGGCTATGGCTACACCTTC. Its protein product is CASSHRLRVNGYGYTF.

Many counts were recorded for this clone. CDR3 coding DNA: TGTGCCAGCAGTTGGGGACCCACCTACGAGCAGTACGTC. This gives the protein CASSWGPTYEQYV. The chain joins TRBV6-2 or TRBV6-3 to TRBJ2-7; D possibly uses TRBD1 or TRBD2 (5 bases each). The V end was cut by 4 bases, the J end by 2 bases, with 9 bases between. Germline CDR1 MNHEY, CDR2 SVGEGT. This CDR3 has 13 residues.

This clone occurred once. The chain combines TRBV19 with TRBJ2-7; D not certain. Between the trimmed V and J ends, which lost 5 bases and 9 bases, there was a span of 17 bases. The CDR3 sequence is 13 residues long. The germline gives CDR1 LNHDA, CDR2 SQIVND (reference sequence). DNA for the CDR3: TGTGCCAGTAGTCCGTCGATTGACTCCCGGCAGTACTTC. As protein: CASSPSIDSRQYF. Full variable domain (rest looked up from reference TRBV19 and TRBJ2-7): DGGITQSPKYLFRKEGQNVTLSCEQNLNHDAMYWYRQDPGQGLRLIYYSQIVNDFQKGDIAEGYSVSREKKESFPLTVTSAQKNPTAFYLCASSPSIDSRQYFGPGTRLTVT.

This clone was detected once. J is TRBJ1-1 and V is TRBV5-1; 9 nucleotides match TRBD1. The germline V gene encodes CDR1 SGHRS and CDR2 YFSETQ. V was pared by 2 bases and J by 1 base, with 6 bases of the junction left unmatched. The CDR3 contains 16 residues. The CDR3 DNA reads TGCGCCAGCAGCTTTGGACAGGGGCGCGGGAACACTGAAGCTTTCTTT. It codes for CASSFGQGRGNTEAFF.

The V call is TRBV19, the J call TRBJ1-5, with 11 bases fitting TRBD1. Trimming removed 1 base from V and 4 bases from J; junction bases left unmatched: 6. Germline lookup yields CDR1 LNHDA and CDR2 SQIVND (reference sequence). There are 17 residues in the CDR3. CDR3 region: CASSIVRTGGINQPQHF. The CDR3 DNA is TGTGCCAGTAGTATAGTCCGGACAGGGGGCATTAATCAGCCCCAGCATTTT.

This clone has just one count. The V gene is TRBV4-1, the J gene TRBJ2-1, with TRBD2 identical over 9 bases. The V segment lost 0 bases and the J segment 2 bases; nucleotides outside the gene matches: 5. This CDR3 spans 17 amino acids. Germline V gives CDR1 MGHRA, CDR2 YSYEKL. In nucleotides, the CDR3 is TGCGCCAGCAGCCAAGATCGCGCGGGAGGGACCTACAATGAGCAGTTCTTC. It is translated as CASSQDRAGGTYNEQFF.

This clone was recorded only once. V and J are TRBV27 and TRBJ1-6; possible D gene TRBD1, 6 bases. The V gene lost 2 bases and the J gene lost 10 bases, with 9 bases spanning the gap. The germline V gene has CDR1 MNHEY and CDR2 SMNVEV (reference sequence). The CDR3 runs 13 residues. CDR3 sequence (DNA): TGTGCCAGCAGTTTAACAGGGCGGTCACCCCTCCACTTT. Its translation: CASSLTGRSPLHF.

The CDR3 DNA reads TGTGCCAGCACAATCAGGAGCGGGAGGGCCAGGGAGACCCAGTACTTC. It codes for CASTIRSGRARETQYF. The chain recombines TRBV7-3 with TRBJ2-5; the match to TRBD2 covers 10 bases. The J segment lost 5 bases and the V segment lost 7 bases, leaving 13 bases of the junction unmatched. The V gene's germline CDR1 is SGHTA and CDR2 FQGTGA. There are 16 residues in the CDR3.

The V gene is TRBV7-8, the J gene TRBJ2-7, with D perhaps given as TRBD1 or TRBD2 (6 bases each). V lost 4 bases, J lost 2 bases, and 21 bases lay in between. CDR3 length: 17 amino acids. CDR1 is SGHVS and CDR2 is FQNEAQ in the germline V gene. Written as DNA, the CDR3 is TGTGCCAGCAGCTCAGAGCGGAGGGGGAGCCCGACCTACGAGCAGTACGTC. It is translated as CASSSERRGSPTYEQYV.

The chain has TRBV7-8 and TRBJ1-2, with TRBD1 as a possible D gene (6 bases). The CDR3 extends over 17 amino acids. Between the trimmed V and J ends, which lost 4 bases and 4 bases, there was a span of 22 bases. Germline V CDR1 and CDR2: SGHVS, FQNEAQ. The CDR3 spells CASSSVGGGPDSYGYTF. The CDR3 bases are TGTGCCAGCAGCTCCGTGGGCGGGGGGCCCGATAGCTATGGCTACACCTTC. Full variable domain (remainder filled in from reference TRBV7-8 and TRBJ1-2): GAGVSQSPRYKVAKRGQDVALRCDPISGHVSLFWYQQALGQGPEFLTYFQNEAQLDKSGLPSDRFFAERPEGSVSTLKIQRTQQEDSAVYLCASSSVGGGPDSYGYTFGSGTRLTVV.

This chain uses TRBV7-6 with TRBJ2-1; D is perhaps TRBD2 (5 bases). V gave up 5 bases and J gave up 5 bases, with 7 bases separating them. This CDR3 region has 12 residues. CDR1 and CDR2 from the germline V gene are SGHVS and FNYEAQ. DNA for the CDR3: TGTGCCAGCAGCAAGGAGGACAATGAGCAGTTCTTC. This sequence encodes CASSKEDNEQFF.

This clone has only a few counts. The rearrangement joins TRBV4-2 to TRBJ2-3; 10 bases match TRBD2. V trimming: 2 bases; J trimming: 9 bases; junction bases outside the gene matches: 11. The germline CDR1 and CDR2 sequences are LGHNA and YNFKEQ. The CDR3 runs 16 residues. CDR3 DNA: TGTGCCAGCAGCCAACTGCCTAGCGGGGGTTACGTAACGCAGTATTTT. Translation: CASSQLPSGGYVTQYF.

The chain links TRBV7-3 to TRBJ2-3, with D perhaps TRBD1 (6 bases). The CDR3 length is 15 residues. Per the germline V gene, CDR1 is SGHTA and CDR2 is FQGTGA. Trimming removed 3 bases at V and 2 bases at J, with 12 bases between. The CDR3 sequence is CASSLGASHTDTQYF. CDR3 coding DNA: TGTGCCAGCAGCTTGGGGGCCTCTCACACAGATACGCAGTATTTT.

This sequence joins TRBV6-2 or TRBV6-3 and TRBJ2-2, with D possibly TRBD2 on 6 matching bases. Trimming removed 0 bases at V and 1 base at J, with 9 bases between. The length of the CDR3 is 16 residues. Looked up from germline, CDR1 is MNHEY and CDR2 is SVGEGT. The CDR3, as DNA: TGTGCCAGCAGTTACTCCCGGCGGGGGAACACCGGGGAGCTGTTTTTT. Translating gives CASSYSRRGNTGELFF.

Notes on this clone: The same CDR3 can be traced to other DNA sequences in this sample. The rearrangement links TRBV13 to TRBJ2-7; no definite D call. This CDR3 has 11 residues. V was shortened by 0 bases and J by 6 bases, with 3 bases between the two germline ends. CDR1 is PRHDT, CDR2 FYEKMQ, per germline (reference sequence). Written as DNA, the CDR3 is TGTGCCAGCAGCTTAGGGGGCGAGCAGTACTTC. This gives the protein CASSLGGEQYF.

The chain employs TRBV25-1 and TRBJ1-6; TRBD1 matches at 8 bases. Germline loops: CDR1 MGHDK, CDR2 SYGVNS. CDR3 length: 17 residues. The V segment lost 1 base and the J segment 7 bases; nucleotides outside the gene matches: 9. Written as DNA, the CDR3 is TGTGCCAGCAGTGAATCTTGGGGACAGGTGATGAATTCACCCCTCCACTTT. Translated, it gives CASSESWGQVMNSPLHF.

CDR3 loop: CASSFRDTNYGYTF. Written as DNA, the CDR3 is TGCGCCAGCAGCTTCCGGGACACTAACTATGGCTACACCTTC. The chain links TRBV5-1 to TRBJ1-2, with D possibly being TRBD1 (6 bases). Trimming removed 2 bases at V and 0 bases at J, with 8 bases between. CDR3 length: 14 amino acids. Germline V CDR1 and CDR2: SGHRS, YFSETQ.

This chain joins TRBV24-1 and TRBJ2-2; either TRBD1 or TRBD2 may supply D (6 bases each). Germline CDR1 KGHDR, CDR2 SFDVKD. This CDR3 has 15 residues. The V end lost 0 bases, the J end lost 4 bases, and 8 bases lay between the germline ends. The CDR3 region has the DNA TGTGCCACCAGTGATTTGAGGGGGGTCACCGGGGAGCTGTTTTTT. Protein sequence: CATSDLRGVTGELFF.

V usage is TRBV5-4 and J usage is TRBJ2-5, with 8 positions matching TRBD2. Losses at the gene ends were 3 bases for V and 5 bases for J; bases not matched to a gene: 12. This CDR3 has 16 residues. Per germline, CDR1 SGHNT and CDR2 YYREEE (reference sequence). The CDR3 spells CASSSSGRGPGETQYF. CDR3 DNA: TGTGCCAGCAGCTCCAGCGGGAGAGGGCCAGGGGAGACCCAGTACTTC. Looking up the rest from reference TRBV5-4 and TRBJ2-5 gives the full variable domain: ETGVTQSPTHLIKTRGQQVTLRCSSQSGHNTVSWYQQALGQGPQFIFQYYREEENGRGNFPPRFSGLQFPNYSSELNVNALELDDSALYLCASSSSGRGPGETQYFGPGTRLLVL.

The rearrangement links TRBV27 to TRBJ2-7; possibly TRBD1 for D (5 bases). The V and J ends lost 5 bases and 3 bases respectively, with 14 bases between them. CDR1 MNHEY and CDR2 SMNVEV come from the germline V gene (reference sequence). The CDR3 sequence is 14 residues long. The CDR3: CASSQLGPGYEQYF. CDR3 DNA: TGTGCCAGCAGTCAGCTGGGGCCTGGCTACGAGCAGTACTTC.

The count of this clone is one. Here the CDR3 reads CAWSVRRDQPQHF. CDR3 nucleotides: TGTGCCTGGAGTGTACGTCGGGATCAGCCCCAGCATTTT. J is TRBJ1-5 and V is TRBV30; D ambiguous. Germline CDR1 is GTSNPN and CDR2 is SVGIG (reference sequence). V lost 0 bases and J 5 bases, leaving 8 bases between the germline ends. The CDR3 loop spans 13 amino acids.

V is TRBV19 and J is TRBJ2-2, with a possible D match to TRBD2 (5 bases). CDR1 is LNHDA and CDR2 is SQIVND in the germline V gene (reference sequence). Trimming cost V 8 bases and J 3 bases, with 7 bases left between them. The CDR3 totals 12 residues. CDR3 DNA sequence: TGTGCCAGTGGGAGTGACACCGGGGAGCTGTTTTTT. Its protein is CASGSDTGELFF.

The chain uses TRBV25-1 and TRBJ1-6; D might be TRBD1 (6 bases). The V and J ends lost 8 bases and 8 bases respectively, with 16 bases between them. The CDR3 extends over 14 amino acids. Germline assignment: CDR1 MGHDK and CDR2 SYGVNS. CDR3 sequence: CASRFPGEHSPLHF. The CDR3 DNA is TGTGCCAGCCGCTTCCCAGGGGAGCATTCACCCCTCCACTTT.

J is TRBJ2-1 and V is TRBV7-2; D is perhaps TRBD1 (6 bases). Between the trimmed V and J ends, which lost 0 bases and 2 bases, there was a span of 17 bases. The length of the CDR3 is 18 residues. Germline loops: CDR1 SGHTA, CDR2 FQGNSA. The CDR3 DNA sequence: TGTGCCAGCAGCTTAGCGCACAGGGAACCGTTAACCTACAATGAGCAGTTCTTC. It codes for CASSLAHREPLTYNEQFF. Using reference TRBV7-2 and TRBJ2-1 for the parts outside the CDR3, the full variable domain is GAGVSQSPSNKVTEKGKDVELRCDPISGHTALYWYRQSLGQGLEFLIYFQGNSAPDKSGLPSDRFSAERTGGSVSTLTIQRTQQEDSAVYLCASSLAHREPLTYNEQFFGPGTRLTVL.

This chain links TRBV24-1 with TRBJ1-1; D call uncertain. The V end lost 1 base, the J end lost 0 bases, and 11 bases lay between the germline ends. Germline V CDR1 and CDR2: KGHDR, SFDVKD. CDR3 length: 16 residues. This chain's CDR3 is CATSDFVTELNTEAFF. Written as DNA, the CDR3 is TGTGCCACCAGTGATTTTGTCACGGAACTGAACACTGAAGCTTTCTTT.

The chain employs TRBV6-1 and TRBJ1-1; tentative D call: TRBD1 (5 bases). Trimming stripped 2 bases from V and 0 bases from J, with 10 bases between. The CDR3 loop spans 15 amino acids. Germline-derived CDR1 and CDR2 are MNHNS and SASEGT. CDR3 in DNA: TGTGCCAGCAGTGAATCACACAGGATGAACACTGAAGCTTTCTTT. The encoded protein is CASSESHRMNTEAFF.

The V gene is TRBV7-9, the J gene TRBJ2-3; TRBD2 is a possible D gene (6 bases). This CDR3 spans 17 amino acids. V lost 4 bases and J lost 6, with 23 bases in between. Germline CDR1 reads SEHNR; CDR2 reads FQNEAQ (reference sequence). CDR3 sequence: CASSSPPGGGNPDTQYF. The CDR3 DNA reads TGTGCCAGCAGCTCCCCCCCAGGTGGCGGGAACCCTGATACGCAGTATTTT.

V and J are TRBV27 and TRBJ1-2, with a weak D call TRBD1 (6 bases). Germline assignment: CDR1 MNHEY and CDR2 SMNVEV (reference sequence). The V gene lost 7 bases and the J gene lost 4 bases, with 16 bases spanning the gap. This CDR3 region has 14 residues. CDR3 residues: CASKQQAGVYGYTF. CDR3 DNA sequence: TGTGCCAGCAAACAACAGGCAGGGGTCTATGGCTACACCTTC.

The gene calls are TRBV4-1 and TRBJ2-4; D is unclear. Between the trimmed V and J ends, which lost 0 bases and 1 base, there was a span of 10 bases. CDR3 length: 16 amino acids. In germline, CDR1 is MGHRA, CDR2 YSYEKL. Here the CDR3 reads CASSQESAPAKNIQYF. DNA for the CDR3: TGCGCCAGCAGCCAAGAGTCGGCGCCGGCCAAAAACATTCAGTACTTC.